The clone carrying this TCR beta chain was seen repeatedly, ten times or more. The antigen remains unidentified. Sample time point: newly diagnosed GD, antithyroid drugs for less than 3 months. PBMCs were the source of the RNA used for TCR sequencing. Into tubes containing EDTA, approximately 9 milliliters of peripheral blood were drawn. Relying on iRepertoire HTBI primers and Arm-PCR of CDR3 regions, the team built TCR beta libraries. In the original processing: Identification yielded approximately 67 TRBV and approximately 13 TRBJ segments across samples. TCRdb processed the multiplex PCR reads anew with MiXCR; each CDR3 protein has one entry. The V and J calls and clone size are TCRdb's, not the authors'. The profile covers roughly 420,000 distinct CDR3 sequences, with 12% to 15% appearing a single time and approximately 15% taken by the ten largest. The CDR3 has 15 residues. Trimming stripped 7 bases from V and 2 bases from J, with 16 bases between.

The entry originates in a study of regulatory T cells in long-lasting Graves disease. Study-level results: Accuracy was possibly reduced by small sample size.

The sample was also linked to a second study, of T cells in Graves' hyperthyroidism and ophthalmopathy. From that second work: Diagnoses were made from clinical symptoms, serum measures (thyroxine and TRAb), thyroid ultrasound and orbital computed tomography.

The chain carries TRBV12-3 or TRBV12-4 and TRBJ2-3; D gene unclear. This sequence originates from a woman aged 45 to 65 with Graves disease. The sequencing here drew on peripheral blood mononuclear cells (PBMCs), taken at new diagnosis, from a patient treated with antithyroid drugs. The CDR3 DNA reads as TGTGCCAGCACCCCCGTGGTTCTAGTCACAGATACGCAGTATTTT. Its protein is CASTPVVLVTDTQYF.